Listed below are T cell receptor beta chains from one sample, sequenced in a study of T cell repertoires in cytomegalovirus infection. TCRdb used MiXCR to reprocess the reads, holding one entry per CDR3 protein. This sample has around 530,000 distinct CDR3 sequences; 16% occur once, and the top ten carry 24%. Sequences were obtained from CD8+ T cells from PBMCs. These receptors were obtained from a human donor in good health (CMV status not recorded). Some clones in this sample may be carry-over from other donors' samples. Both conserved end residues are part of each CDR3. Fields, in order: D gene, J gene, clone size, V gene, CDR3 protein, CDR3 DNA. The D gene is left open where the match is weak. Not every row has a clone size; where given, it reads once, few, many or a size class.

.	TRBJ2-7	.	TRBV7-9	CASSQLSGTTYEQYF	TGTGCCAGCAGTCAGTTAAGCGGAACGACCTACGAGCAGTACTTC
.	TRBJ2-7	.	TRBV27	CASSYRARGSYEQYF	TGTGCCAGCAGTTACCGGGCACGGGGCTCCTACGAGCAGTACTTC
.	TRBJ2-7	many	TRBV10-2	CATQGGALDEQYF	TGCGCCACCCAAGGGGGGGCGTTGGACGAGCAGTACTTC
TRBD2	TRBJ2-7	.	TRBV7-3	CASSLDAGVTYEQYF	TGTGCCAGCAGCTTAGATGCGGGAGTAACCTACGAGCAGTACTTC
.	TRBJ2-5	many	TRBV7-8	CASNKVLYQETQYF	TGTGCCAGCAACAAAGTATTGTACCAAGAGACCCAGTACTTC
.	TRBJ1-1	many	TRBV5-5	CASSAEGGGDTEAFF	TGTGCCAGCAGCGCAGAGGGTGGTGGGGACACTGAAGCTTTCTTT
.	TRBJ2-7	few	TRBV28	CASSPSWGGGNPYEQYF	TGTGCCAGCAGTCCCTCTTGGGGAGGCGGGAATCCCTACGAGCAGTACTTC
.	TRBJ1-1	few	TRBV6-6	CASSYSGAYEAFF	TGTGCCAGCAGTTACTCGGGGGCCTATGAAGCTTTCTTT
.	TRBJ2-1	.	TRBV25-1	CASSDDSNEQFF	TGTGCCAGCAGTGATGACAGCAATGAGCAGTTCTTC
.	TRBJ1-1	.	TRBV27	CASSRPGAEAFF	TGTGCCAGCAGTCGCCCGGGGGCTGAAGCTTTCTTT
TRBD2	TRBJ2-7	many	TRBV7-8	CASSFRIGTSGSRRDEQYF	TGTGCCAGCAGCTTCCGAATTGGGACTAGCGGGAGTCGAAGAGACGAGCAGTACTTC
.	TRBJ2-1	.	TRBV5-1	CASSLGRGGAYNEQFF	TGCGCCAGCAGCTTGGGAAGGGGGGGAGCCTACAATGAGCAGTTCTTC
.	TRBJ1-2	.	TRBV9	CASSVGGGTYVYTF	TGTGCCAGCAGCGTGGGGGGGGGGACATATGTCTACACCTTC
.	TRBJ2-1	many	TRBV7-7	CASSLAAPHSYNEQFF	TGTGCTAGCAGCTTAGCCGCGCCTCACTCCTACAATGAGCAGTTCTTC
TRBD1	TRBJ1-6	few	TRBV9	CASSEGQDYRPLHF	TGTGCCAGCAGCGAGGGACAGGACTATCGACCCCTCCACTTT
.	TRBJ1-1	few	TRBV4-2	CASSRTLQGNTEAFF	TGTGCCAGCAGCCGTACCTTACAGGGGAACACTGAAGCTTTCTTT
.	TRBJ1-4	many	TRBV7-9	CASSEGGHEKLFF	TGTGCCAGCAGCGAGGGGGGCCATGAAAAACTGTTTTTT
TRBD2	TRBJ2-7	.	TRBV28	CASSLARASGRGYEQYF	TGTGCCAGCAGTCTGGCCAGGGCTAGCGGGAGGGGATACGAGCAGTACTTC
.	TRBJ2-7	.	TRBV11-2	CASSSPGQVVYEQYF	TGTGCCAGCAGTTCCCCGGGACAAGTAGTTTACGAGCAGTACTTC
.	TRBJ2-1	many	TRBV7-9	CASSTPGTGYNEQFF	TGTGCCAGCAGCACCCCCGGGACCGGATACAATGAGCAGTTCTTC
TRBD2	TRBJ2-3	.	TRBV10-3	CAISERTSADTQYF	TGTGCCATCAGTGAGAGGACTAGCGCAGATACGCAGTATTTT
.	TRBJ2-3	once	TRBV19	CASQPRAGTDTQYF	TGTGCCAGTCAACCGCGGGCGGGAACAGATACGCAGTATTTT
.	TRBJ2-7	.	TRBV27	CASSRAGAGEQYF	TGTGCCAGCAGTCGAGCCGGGGCCGGGGAGCAGTACTTC
TRBD1	TRBJ2-1	many	TRBV7-3	CASSLRQGVYNEQFF	TGTGCCAGCAGCCTCCGACAGGGGGTGTACAATGAGCAGTTCTTC
.	TRBJ1-1	many	TRBV27	CASSSSAATEAFF	.
.	TRBJ2-7	many	TRBV5-4	CASSPSRSGNEQYF	TGTGCCAGCAGCCCGTCGCGGTCCGGCAACGAGCAGTACTTC
.	TRBJ2-7	.	TRBV7-8	CASSLVPAGSWEQYF	TGTGCCAGCAGCTTAGTCCCCGCGGGCTCGTGGGAGCAGTACTTC
.	TRBJ1-1	many	TRBV11-2	CASSFMSMNTEAFF	TGTGCCAGCAGCTTTATGTCCATGAACACTGAAGCTTTCTTT
.	TRBJ2-1	many	TRBV7-9	CASSLQENNEQFF	TGTGCCAGCAGCTTACAGGAGAACAATGAGCAGTTCTTC
TRBD1	TRBJ1-5	.	TRBV15	CATSLLRDSLDYSNQPQHF	TGTGCCACCAGCCTGCTCCGGGACAGCCTAGATTATAGCAATCAGCCCCAGCATTTT
TRBD1	TRBJ2-7	many	TRBV27	CASSSQGEEQYF	TGTGCCAGCAGTTCCCAGGGGGAAGAGCAGTACTTC
.	TRBJ2-7	.	TRBV3-1	CASSQDPGTLEQYF	TGTGCCAGCAGCCAAGACCCAGGTACCCTTGAGCAGTACTTC
TRBD2	TRBJ2-1	many	TRBV12-3/TRBV12-4	CASSPAWGGSSYNEQFF	TGTGCCAGCAGCCCGGCCTGGGGCGGGAGCTCCTACAATGAGCAGTTCTTC
.	TRBJ1-3	.	TRBV29-1	CSVEDGYSDTIYF	TGCAGCGTTGAAGACGGGTATAGTGACACCATATATTTT
.	TRBJ2-2	.	TRBV9	CASSVGTDSRTLTGELFF	TGTGCCAGCAGCGTAGGTACGGACAGCCGAACCCTCACCGGGGAGCTGTTTTTT